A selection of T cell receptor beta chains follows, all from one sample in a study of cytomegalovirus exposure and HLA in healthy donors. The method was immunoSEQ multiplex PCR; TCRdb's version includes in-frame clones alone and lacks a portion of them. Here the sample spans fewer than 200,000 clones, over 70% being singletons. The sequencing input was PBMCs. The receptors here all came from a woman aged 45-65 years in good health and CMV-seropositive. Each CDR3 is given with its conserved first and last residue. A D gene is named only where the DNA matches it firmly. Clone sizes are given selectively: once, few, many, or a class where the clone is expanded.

DNA: TGCGCCAGCACTGCGACTAGCGGGCCCCCAAAGGCGTTCTTC
CDR3: CASTATSGPPKAFF
D: TRBD2
J: TRBJ2-1
V: TRBV5-1
size: -

DNA: TGTGCCAGCTCACCGACAGGTTTTTCCTACGAGCAGTACTTC
CDR3: CASSPTGFSYEQYF
D: -
J: TRBJ2-7
V: TRBV18
size: once

DNA: TGCGCCAGCAGCTGGCGACCCGGGACAGGGGGTACGGACTATGGCTACACCTTC
CDR3: CASSWRPGTGGTDYGYTF
D: TRBD1
J: TRBJ1-2
V: TRBV5-1
size: -

DNA: TGTGCCAGTAGTGCCCGGGGGGTTGGCACTGAAGCTTTCTTT
CDR3: CASSARGVGTEAFF
D: -
J: TRBJ1-1
V: TRBV19
size: -

DNA: TGTGCCAGCAGCGCCCGCGGGGATCCCGGGGAGCTGTTTTTT
CDR3: CASSARGDPGELFF
D: -
J: TRBJ2-2
V: TRBV9
size: once

DNA: TGTGCCACCAGCAGAGCTAGAGGGAGTTTCTATGGCTACACCTTC
CDR3: CATSRARGSFYGYTF
D: -
J: TRBJ1-2
V: TRBV15
size: -

DNA: TGTGCCAGCAGCTTACTTACCGGACTAGTAGGTGAGCAGTTCTTC
CDR3: CASSLLTGLVGEQFF
D: TRBD2
J: TRBJ2-1
V: TRBV7-2
size: few

DNA: TGTGCCAGCAGTTTACCTGCTGGTCGGGCTTTCTTT
CDR3: CASSLPAGRAFF
D: -
J: TRBJ1-1
V: TRBV27
size: -

DNA: TGCGCCAACAGCAAAGAGCGGGGGGGCGGAGAGACCCAGTACTTC
CDR3: CANSKERGGGETQYF
D: TRBD2
J: TRBJ2-5
V: TRBV5-1
size: -

DNA: TGTGCCAGCAGCTTGTGGCTAGCGGGGGGCTCCGGACACTTC
CDR3: CASSLWLAGGSGHF
D: TRBD2
J: TRBJ2-7
V: TRBV5-6
size: few

DNA: TGTGCCAGCAGCTTAAGAAGTACCGGGACAGGGGAAAATTCACCCCTCCACTTT
CDR3: CASSLRSTGTGENSPLHF
D: TRBD1
J: TRBJ1-6
V: TRBV7-2
size: -

DNA: TGTGCCAGCTCACCACTGAGCGGGGCCGGGGAGCTGTTTTTT
CDR3: CASSPLSGAGELFF
D: TRBD2
J: TRBJ2-2
V: TRBV18
size: -

DNA: TGTGCCAGCAGCTTAGGGACAGACTATGGCTACACCTTC
CDR3: CASSLGTDYGYTF
D: -
J: TRBJ1-2
V: TRBV11-2
size: -

DNA: TGTGCCAGCAGCTTTAGGGGGGGGATAGACAATGAGCAGTTCTTC
CDR3: CASSFRGGIDNEQFF
D: -
J: TRBJ2-1
V: TRBV5-6
size: -

DNA: TGTGCCAGCAGCCCTGGGGCAGGGACCTACGAGCAGTACTTC
CDR3: CASSPGAGTYEQYF
D: -
J: TRBJ2-7
V: TRBV7-8
size: -

DNA: TGTGCCAGCAGTGACGGACAGGGGATCACCTACAATGAGCAGTTCTTC
CDR3: CASSDGQGITYNEQFF
D: TRBD1
J: TRBJ2-1
V: TRBV6-1
size: once